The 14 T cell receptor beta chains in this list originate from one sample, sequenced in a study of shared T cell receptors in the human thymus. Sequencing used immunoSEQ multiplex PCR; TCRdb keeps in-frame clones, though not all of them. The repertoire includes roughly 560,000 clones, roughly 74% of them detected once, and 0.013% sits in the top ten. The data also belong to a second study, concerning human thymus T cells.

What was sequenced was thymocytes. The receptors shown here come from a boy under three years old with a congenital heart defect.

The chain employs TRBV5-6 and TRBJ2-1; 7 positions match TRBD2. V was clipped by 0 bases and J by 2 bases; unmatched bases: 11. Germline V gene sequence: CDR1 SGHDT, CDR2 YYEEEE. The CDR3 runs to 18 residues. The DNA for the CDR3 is TGTGCCAGCAGCTTGGGGGTCCTCCGGGAGGTCACCTACAATGAGCAGTTCTTC. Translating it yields CASSLGVLREVTYNEQFF.

The CDR3 here is CASSWGRDRGHYEQYF. CDR3 sequence (DNA): TGTGCCAGCAGCTGGGGAAGGGACAGGGGGCACTACGAGCAGTACTTC. This sequence joins TRBV7-2 and TRBJ2-7, with 12 positions matching TRBD1. Germline values: CDR1 SGHTA, CDR2 FQGNSA. V gave up 4 bases and J gave up 3 bases; unmatched junction bases: 7. CDR3 length: 16 amino acids.

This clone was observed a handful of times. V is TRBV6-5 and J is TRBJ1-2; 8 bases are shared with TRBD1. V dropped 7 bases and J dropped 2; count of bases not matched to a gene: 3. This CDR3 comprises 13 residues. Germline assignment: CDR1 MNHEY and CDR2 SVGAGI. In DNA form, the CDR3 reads TGTGCCAGCACCCGGACAGGGAACTATGGCTACACCTTC. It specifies CASTRTGNYGYTF.

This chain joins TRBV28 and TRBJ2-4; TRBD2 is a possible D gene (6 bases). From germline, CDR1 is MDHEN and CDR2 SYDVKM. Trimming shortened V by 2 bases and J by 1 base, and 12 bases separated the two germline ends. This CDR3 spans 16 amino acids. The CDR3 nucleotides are TGTGCCAGCAGTTTAGGAGGTGGGGGGGCCAAAAACATTCAGTACTTC. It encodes CASSLGGGGAKNIQYF.

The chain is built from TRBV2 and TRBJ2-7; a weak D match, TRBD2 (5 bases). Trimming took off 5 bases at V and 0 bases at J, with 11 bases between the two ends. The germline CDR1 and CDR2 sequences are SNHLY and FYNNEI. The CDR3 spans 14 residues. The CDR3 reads CASSSTIRSYEQYF. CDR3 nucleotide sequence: TGTGCCAGCAGTTCGACTATTCGCTCCTACGAGCAGTACTTC. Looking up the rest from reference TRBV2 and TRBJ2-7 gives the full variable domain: EPEVTQTPSHQVTQMGQEVILRCVPISNHLYFYWYRQILGQKVEFLVSFYNNEISEKSEIFDDQFSVERPDGSNFTLKIRSTKLEDSAMYFCASSSTIRSYEQYFGPGTRLTVT.

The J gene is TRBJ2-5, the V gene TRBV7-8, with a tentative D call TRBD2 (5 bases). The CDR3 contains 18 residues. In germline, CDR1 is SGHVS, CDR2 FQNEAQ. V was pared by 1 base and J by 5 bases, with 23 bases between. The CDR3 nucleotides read TGTGCCAGCAGCTTAGGTTCGGCCCAGCGGAAGACGTTTGAGACCCAGTACTTC. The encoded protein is CASSLGSAQRKTFETQYF.

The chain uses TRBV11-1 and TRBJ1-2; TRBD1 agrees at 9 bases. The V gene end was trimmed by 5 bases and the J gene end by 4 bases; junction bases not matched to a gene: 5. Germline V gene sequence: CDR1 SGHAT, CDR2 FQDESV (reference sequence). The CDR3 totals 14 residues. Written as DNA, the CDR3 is TGTGCCAGCAGCCTCCGGGACAGGGCCTATGGCTACACCTTC. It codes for CASSLRDRAYGYTF.

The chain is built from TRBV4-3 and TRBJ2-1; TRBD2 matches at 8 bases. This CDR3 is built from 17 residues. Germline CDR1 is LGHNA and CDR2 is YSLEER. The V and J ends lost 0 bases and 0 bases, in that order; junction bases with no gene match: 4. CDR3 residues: CASSQETSASSYNEQFF. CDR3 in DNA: TGCGCCAGCAGCCAAGAGACTAGCGCGAGCTCCTACAATGAGCAGTTCTTC.

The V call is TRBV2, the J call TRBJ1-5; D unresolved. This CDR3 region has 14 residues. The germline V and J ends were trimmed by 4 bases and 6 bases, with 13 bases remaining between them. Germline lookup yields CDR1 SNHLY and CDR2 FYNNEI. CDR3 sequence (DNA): TGTGCCAGCAGTGGCAAGAGGAAAGGTCAGCCCCAGCATTTT. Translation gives CASSGKRKGQPQHF.

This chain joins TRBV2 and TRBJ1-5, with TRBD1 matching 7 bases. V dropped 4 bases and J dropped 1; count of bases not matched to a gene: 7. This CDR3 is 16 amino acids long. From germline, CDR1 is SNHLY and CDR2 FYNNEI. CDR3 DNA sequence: TGTGCCAGCAGTGGAAGACAGGGTGAGAGCAATCAGCCCCAGCATTTT. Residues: CASSGRQGESNQPQHF.

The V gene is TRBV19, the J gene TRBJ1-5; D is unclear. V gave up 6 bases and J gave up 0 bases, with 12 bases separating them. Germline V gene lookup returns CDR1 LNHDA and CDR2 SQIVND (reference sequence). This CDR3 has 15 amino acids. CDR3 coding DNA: TGTGCCAGTAGCACAGAACCTAATAGCAATCAGCCCCAGCATTTT. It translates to CASSTEPNSNQPQHF.

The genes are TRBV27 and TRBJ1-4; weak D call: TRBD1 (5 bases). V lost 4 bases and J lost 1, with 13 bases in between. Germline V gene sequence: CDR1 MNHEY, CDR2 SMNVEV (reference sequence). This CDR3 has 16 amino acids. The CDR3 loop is CASSYLWGGTNEKLFF. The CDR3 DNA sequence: TGTGCCAGCAGTTACCTCTGGGGGGGAACTAATGAAAAACTGTTTTTT.

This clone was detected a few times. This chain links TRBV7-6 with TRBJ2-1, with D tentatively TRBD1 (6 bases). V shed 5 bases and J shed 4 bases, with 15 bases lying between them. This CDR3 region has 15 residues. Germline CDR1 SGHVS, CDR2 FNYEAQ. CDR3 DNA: TGTGCCAGCAGCCGTGGGGGCGGAGGTTACAATGAGCAGTTCTTC. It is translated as CASSRGGGGYNEQFF.

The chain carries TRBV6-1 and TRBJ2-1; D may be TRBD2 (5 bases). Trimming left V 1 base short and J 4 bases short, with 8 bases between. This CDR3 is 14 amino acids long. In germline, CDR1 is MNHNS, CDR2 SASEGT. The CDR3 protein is CASSEGGLYNEQFF. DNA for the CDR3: TGTGCCAGCAGTGAAGGCGGGCTTTACAATGAGCAGTTCTTC.